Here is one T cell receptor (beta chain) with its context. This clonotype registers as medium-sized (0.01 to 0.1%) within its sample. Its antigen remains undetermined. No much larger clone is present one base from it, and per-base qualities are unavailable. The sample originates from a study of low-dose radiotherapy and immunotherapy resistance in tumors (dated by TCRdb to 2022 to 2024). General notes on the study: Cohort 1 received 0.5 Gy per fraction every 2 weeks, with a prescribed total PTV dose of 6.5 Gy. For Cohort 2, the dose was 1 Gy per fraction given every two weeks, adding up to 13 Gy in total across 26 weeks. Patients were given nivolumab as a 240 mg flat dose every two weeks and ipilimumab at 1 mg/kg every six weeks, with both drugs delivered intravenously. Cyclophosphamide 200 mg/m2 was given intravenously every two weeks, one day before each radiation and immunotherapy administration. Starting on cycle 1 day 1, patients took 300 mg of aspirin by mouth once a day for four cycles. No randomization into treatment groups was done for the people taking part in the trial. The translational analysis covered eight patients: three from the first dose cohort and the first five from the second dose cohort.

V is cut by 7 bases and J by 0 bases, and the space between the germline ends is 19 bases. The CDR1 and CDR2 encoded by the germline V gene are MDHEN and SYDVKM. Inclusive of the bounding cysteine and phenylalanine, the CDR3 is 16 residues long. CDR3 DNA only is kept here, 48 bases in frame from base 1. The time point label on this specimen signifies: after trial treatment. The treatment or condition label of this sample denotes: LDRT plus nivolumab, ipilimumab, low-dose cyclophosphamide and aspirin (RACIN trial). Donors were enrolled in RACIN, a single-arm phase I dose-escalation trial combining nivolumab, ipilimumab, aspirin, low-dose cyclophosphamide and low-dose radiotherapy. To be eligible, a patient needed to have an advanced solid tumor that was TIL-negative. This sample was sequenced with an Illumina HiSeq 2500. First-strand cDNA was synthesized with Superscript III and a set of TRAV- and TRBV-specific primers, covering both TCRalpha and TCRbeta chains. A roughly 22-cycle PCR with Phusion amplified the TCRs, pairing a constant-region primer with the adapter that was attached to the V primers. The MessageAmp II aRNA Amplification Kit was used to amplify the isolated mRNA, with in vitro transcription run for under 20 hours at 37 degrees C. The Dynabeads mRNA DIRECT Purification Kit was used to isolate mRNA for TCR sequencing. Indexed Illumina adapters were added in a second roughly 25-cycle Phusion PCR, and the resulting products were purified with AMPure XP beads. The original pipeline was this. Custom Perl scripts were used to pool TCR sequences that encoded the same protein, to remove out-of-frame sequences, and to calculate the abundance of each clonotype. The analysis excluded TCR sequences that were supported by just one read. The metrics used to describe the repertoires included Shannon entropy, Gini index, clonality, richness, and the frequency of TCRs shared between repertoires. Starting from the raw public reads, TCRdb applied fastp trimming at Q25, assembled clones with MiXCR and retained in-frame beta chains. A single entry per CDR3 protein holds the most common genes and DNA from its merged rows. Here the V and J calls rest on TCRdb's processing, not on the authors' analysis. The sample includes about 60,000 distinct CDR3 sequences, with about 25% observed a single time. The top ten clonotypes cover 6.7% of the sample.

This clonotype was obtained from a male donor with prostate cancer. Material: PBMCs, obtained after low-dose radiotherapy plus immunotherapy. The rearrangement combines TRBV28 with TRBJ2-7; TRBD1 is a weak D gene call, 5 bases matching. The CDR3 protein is CASTTPTAISSYEQYF. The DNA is TGTGCCAGCACCACCCCGACAGCCATAAGCTCCTACGAGCAGTACTTC.